These 18 T cell receptor beta chains came from one sample sequenced in a study of beta chain features in type 1 diabetes. Since all of the isolated RNA was reverse transcribed, expressed TCRB transcripts were what got sequenced. The table came from immunoSEQ multiplex PCR; TCRdb's copy has only in-frame clones and leaves some out. Seen here are around 150,000 clones, 6.9% observed once, and the top ten hold approximately 1.4%. The sequenced sample was central memory CD4+ T cells from blood. The receptors originated from a woman aged 25 to 39 in good health.

This clone has a handful of counts. The chain combines TRBV7-2 with TRBJ2-1; 9 nucleotides align to TRBD2. The CDR3 length is 15 residues. Losses at the gene ends were 3 bases for V and 5 bases for J; bases not matched to a gene: 5. The germline CDR1 and CDR2 sequences are SGHTA and FQGNSA. The CDR3 DNA is TGTGCCAGCAGCTTCTCTAGCGGGGCGCACAATGAGCAGTTCTTC. Translating it yields CASSFSSGAHNEQFF.

This clone was counted only a few times. The rearrangement uses TRBV5-6 and TRBJ2-5, with TRBD1 as a possible D gene (6 bases). V gave up 3 bases and J gave up 0 bases, with 9 bases separating them. Germline loops: CDR1 SGHDT, CDR2 YYEEEE. CDR3 length equals 14 residues. CDR3 loop: CASSSDSYQETQYF. The CDR3 DNA follows: TGTGCCAGCAGCTCGGACAGCTACCAAGAGACCCAGTACTTC.

The table lists this clone with many counts. The gene calls are TRBV7-2 and TRBJ2-2; 9 bases map to TRBD2. Germline V CDR1 and CDR2: SGHTA, FQGNSA. The V and J ends lost 3 bases and 7 bases, in that order; junction bases with no gene match: 12. The CDR3 covers 17 residues. CDR3 region: CASSFSGGGRAIGELFF. The DNA of the CDR3 is TGTGCCAGCAGCTTTTCTGGTGGCGGGAGGGCCATCGGGGAGCTGTTTTTT. The full variable domain, completed using reference TRBV7-2 and TRBJ2-2, is GAGVSQSPSNKVTEKGKDVELRCDPISGHTALYWYRQSLGQGLEFLIYFQGNSAPDKSGLPSDRFSAERTGGSVSTLTIQRTQQEDSAVYLCASSFSGGGRAIGELFFGEGSRLTVL.

This clone has only a few counts. V is TRBV19 and J is TRBJ1-2, with D maybe TRBD1 (6 bases). V shed 7 bases and J shed 0 bases, with 18 bases lying between them. This CDR3 spans 16 amino acids. Germline CDR1 reads LNHDA; CDR2 reads SQIVND (reference sequence). The DNA for the CDR3 is TGTGCCAGTACCCGACAGGATCAAAAGCCTAACTATGGCTACACCTTC. This translates into CASTRQDQKPNYGYTF.

This clone occurred a few times. This chain joins TRBV19 and TRBJ2-1; possible D gene TRBD2, 5 bases. Germline V gene lookup returns CDR1 LNHDA and CDR2 SQIVND (reference sequence). The CDR3 loop spans 16 amino acids. Trimming removed 3 bases at V and 3 bases at J, with 15 bases between. DNA of the CDR3: TGTGCCAGTAGTATGGTACAGCGGCGGCTCTACAATGAGCAGTTCTTC. As protein: CASSMVQRRLYNEQFF.

The chain employs TRBV6-1 and TRBJ2-7; the match to TRBD2 covers 13 bases. CDR1 is MNHNS, CDR2 SASEGT, per germline. The V gene end was trimmed by 2 bases and the J gene end by 3 bases; junction bases not matched to a gene: 10. The CDR3 runs 18 residues. CDR3 residues: CASSESRTSGRKIYEQYF. Written as DNA, the CDR3 is TGTGCCAGCAGTGAATCAAGGACTAGCGGGAGAAAAATCTACGAGCAGTACTTC.

The chain links TRBV19 to TRBJ1-2; the D gene is possibly TRBD1 (6 bases). Trimming pared 6 bases from V and 2 bases from J, leaving 13 bases between. Germline V gene data show CDR1 as LNHDA and CDR2 as SQIVND (reference sequence). This CDR3 contains 14 residues. The CDR3 here is CASRTDRRNYGYTF. The CDR3 DNA follows: TGTGCCAGTAGGACCGACAGGCGGAACTATGGCTACACCTTC.

This clone has a handful of counts. CDR3 in amino acids: CASIPGAGGRTIEQFF. CDR3 nucleotides: TGTGCCAGCATCCCTGGTGCGGGGGGCAGAACAATCGAGCAGTTCTTC. The chain combines TRBV28 with TRBJ2-1, with 8 positions matching TRBD2. Trimming took 7 bases from V and 10 from J; bases not matched to a gene: 18. Germline CDR1 reads MDHEN; CDR2 reads SYDVKM. The CDR3 is made up of 16 amino acids.

This clone has ten or more counts. The chain recombines TRBV4-2 with TRBJ1-2, with TRBD1 matching 8 bases. The CDR3 loop spans 15 amino acids. The V segment lost 0 bases and the J segment 4 bases; nucleotides outside the gene matches: 4. Germline loops: CDR1 LGHNA, CDR2 YNFKEQ. CDR3 in DNA: TGTGCCAGCAGCCAAGATTTCAGGGGGCTCTATGGCTACACCTTC. Translation: CASSQDFRGLYGYTF.

V gene TRBV7-2 combines with J gene TRBJ2-7; 8 positions agree with TRBD2. The germline gives CDR1 SGHTA, CDR2 FQGNSA. The V gene end was trimmed by 0 bases and the J gene end by 4 bases; junction bases not matched to a gene: 5. The CDR3 contains 15 residues. CDR3 bases: TGTGCCAGCAGCTTAGCGGCGGGAGGCCAATACGAGCAGTACTTC. This gives the protein CASSLAAGGQYEQYF.

The V and J genes are TRBV15 and TRBJ1-1, with D perhaps TRBD1 (5 bases). The CDR3 spans 15 residues. V lost 5 bases and J 5 bases, leaving 18 bases between the germline ends. CDR1 is LNHNV, CDR2 YYDKDF, per germline (reference sequence). This chain's CDR3 is CATSVGRSRGTEAFF. The CDR3 DNA reads as TGTGCCACCAGCGTCGGGAGGTCTCGGGGGACTGAAGCTTTCTTT. Full variable domain (missing parts from reference TRBV15 and TRBJ1-1): DAMVIQNPRYQVTQFGKPVTLSCSQTLNHNVMYWYQQKSSQAPKLLFHYYDKDFNNEADTPDNFQSRRPNTSFCFLDIRSPGLGDTAMYLCATSVGRSRGTEAFFGQGTRLTVV.

The chain has TRBV28 and TRBJ1-5; D perhaps matches TRBD1 (6 bases). Germline CDR1 is MDHEN and CDR2 is SYDVKM. V was trimmed by 8 bases and J by 6 bases, leaving 14 bases between them. The CDR3 totals 13 residues. The CDR3: CASSRGRSQPQHF. The CDR3 nucleotides read TGTGCCAGCTCAAGGGGGAGAAGTCAGCCCCAGCATTTT.

The gene calls are TRBV27 and TRBJ2-1; 8 nucleotides agree with TRBD2. There are 16 residues in the CDR3. Per the germline V gene, CDR1 is MNHEY and CDR2 is SMNVEV (reference sequence). V gave up 2 bases and J gave up 6 bases; unmatched junction bases: 9. As DNA, the CDR3 is TGTGCCAGCAGTTTAGGGCCTGGGCGGGAGGCCAATGAGCAGTTCTTC. Its translation: CASSLGPGREANEQFF.

This clone was recorded many times. The rearrangement uses TRBV7-2 and TRBJ2-7; 10 bases line up with TRBD2. This CDR3 spans 14 amino acids. The germline V gene encodes CDR1 SGHTA and CDR2 FQGNSA. With 3 bases clipped from V and 12 bases from J, the junction kept 11 bases outside the gene matches. CDR3: CASSFGLADLTGYF. In nucleotides, the CDR3 is TGTGCCAGCAGCTTCGGACTAGCGGACCTTACTGGGTACTTC.

The chain has TRBV11-1 and TRBJ2-5, with TRBD2 identical over 9 bases. This CDR3 has 17 residues. With V trimmed by 0 bases and J by 0 bases, 5 bases remained unmatched. Germline V gene sequence: CDR1 SGHAT, CDR2 FQDESV (reference sequence). CDR3 coding DNA: TGTGCCAGCAGCTTAGCGTACGGACTAGCGAACCAAGAGACCCAGTACTTC. Its protein is CASSLAYGLANQETQYF.

This clone has more than one count but fewer than ten. This chain links TRBV29-1 with TRBJ2-3; 7 bases map to TRBD2. The germline gives CDR1 SQVTM, CDR2 ANQGSEA. J lost 0 bases, V lost 5 bases, and 8 bases had no gene match. The CDR3 is 15 residues long. CDR3 in amino acids: CSVQRLADSTDTQYF. CDR3 coding DNA: TGCAGCGTTCAGAGACTAGCTGATAGCACAGATACGCAGTATTTT.

This clone turned up a few times. CDR3 nucleotide sequence: TGCGCCAGCAGCTTGGAAGGTTCCGGGAGGGCCGGCAATGAGCAGTTCTTC. Translation: CASSLEGSGRAGNEQFF. V is TRBV5-1 and J is TRBJ2-1, with 8 bases fitting TRBD2. The CDR3 has 17 amino acids. Germline V CDR1 and CDR2: SGHRS, YFSETQ. V was clipped by 0 bases and J by 6 bases; unmatched bases: 11.

This clone was observed a handful of times. The chain is built from TRBV19 and TRBJ2-1; 7 nucleotides agree with TRBD1. The germline gives CDR1 LNHDA, CDR2 SQIVND (reference sequence). This CDR3 is built from 14 residues. V shed 5 bases and J 9 bases; nucleotides not matched to a gene: 10. The CDR3 DNA reads as TGTGCCAGTAGTTTCCGAAGAGGGGGCAGTGAGCAGTTCTTC. Amino acids: CASSFRRGGSEQFF.